The 21 T cell receptor beta chains given below trace back to one sample, sequenced in a study of early T cells in non-severe SARS-CoV-2 infection (dated by TCRdb to about 2021). The library was made by 5' RACE. TCRdb names NextSeq 500 as the instrument used. TCRdb reprocessed the public reads (quality trimming at Q25 with fastp, clone calling with MiXCR) and kept in-frame beta chains. Every distinct CDR3 protein forms one entry, paired with its most common genes and DNA. For this sample there are over 25,000 distinct CDR3 sequences; approximately 6% appear just once. Together, the top ten hold 10% to 15% of the sample. The sequenced sample was whole blood. The receptor source for this set is an adult who was a healthcare worker with PCR-confirmed SARS-CoV-2 infection or an uninfected control (not recorded which).

This clonotype was counted ten times or more. This chain joins TRBV24-1 and TRBJ1-5, with 10 positions matching TRBD1. Trimming took 4 bases from V and 4 from J; bases not matched to a gene: 3. Germline lookup yields CDR1 KGHDR and CDR2 SFDVKD. The CDR3 is 15 amino acids. The CDR3 sequence: CATSEPGQGNQPQHF. As DNA, the CDR3 is TGTGCCACCAGTGAGCCGGGACAGGGGAATCAGCCCCAGCATTTT.

This clonotype has at least ten counts. The chain is built from TRBV3-1 and TRBJ1-1; TRBD1 might be the D (6 bases). CDR1 and CDR2 (germline): LGHDT, YNNKEL (reference sequence). The CDR3 extends over 14 amino acids. V was clipped by 4 bases and J by 5 bases, with 14 bases between them. The CDR3 region has the DNA TGTGCCAGCAGCCGGGACACGGCGAGGACTGAAGCTTTCTTT. It yields the protein CASSRDTARTEAFF.

This clonotype came up many times. The chain uses TRBV3-1 and TRBJ1-1; D is ambiguous. This CDR3 region has 11 residues. V lost 2 bases and J lost 7, with 5 bases in between. CDR1 is LGHDT, CDR2 YNNKEL, per germline (reference sequence). This CDR3 reads CASSQKGEAFF. The CDR3 DNA is TGTGCCAGCAGCCAAAAGGGTGAAGCTTTCTTT.

A word on this clonotype: This could be a read error, since a much larger clone is one nucleotide away. The chain has TRBV5-8 and TRBJ2-7; no reliable D call. From germline, CDR1 is SGHTS and CDR2 YDEGEE. The CDR3 runs 12 residues. The CDR3 loop is CVSSSIVPEQYF. The CDR3 DNA reads as TGTGTCAGCAGCAGTATTGTCCCCGAGCAGTACTTC. The variable domain in full, with the rest retrieved from reference TRBV5-8 and TRBJ2-7, is EAGVTQSPTHLIKTRGQQATLRCSPISGHTSVYWYQQALGLGLQFLLWYDEGEERNRGNFPPRFSGRQFPNYSSELNVNALELEDSALYLCVSSSIVPEQYFGPGTRLTVT.

This clonotype was detected many times. The genes are TRBV5-1 and TRBJ1-2, with D possibly TRBD1 on 6 matching bases. This CDR3 has 15 amino acids. Trimming cost V 1 base and J 5 bases, with 15 bases left between them. Germline V gene lookup returns CDR1 SGHRS and CDR2 YFSETQ. The CDR3 loop is CASSLTGLGDYGYTF. The CDR3 coding sequence is TGCGCCAGCAGCTTGACAGGGCTCGGAGATTATGGCTACACCTTC.

Many counts were recorded for this clonotype. Sequence at one end of the junction differs from germline and may be a read error. V and J are TRBV28 and TRBJ2-7, with D unclear. From germline, CDR1 is MDHEN and CDR2 SYDVKM. The length of the CDR3 is 11 residues. CDR3 region: CASSPGLTQDF. The CDR3 DNA sequence: TGTGCCAGCAGTCCAGGCCTCACCCAAGACTTC. Full variable domain (missing parts from reference TRBV28 and TRBJ2-7): DVKVTQSSRYLVKRTGEKVFLECVQDMDHENMFWYRQDPGLGLRLIYFSYDVKMKEKGDIPEGYSVSREKKERFSLILESASTNQTSMYLCASSPGLTQDFGPGTRLTVT.

The chain recombines TRBV7-2 with TRBJ2-1; 9 bases map to TRBD1. The CDR3 runs to 15 residues. The V gene's germline CDR1 is SGHTA and CDR2 FQGNSA. V gave up 5 bases and J gave up 8 bases; unmatched junction bases: 10. The CDR3 nucleotides read TGTGCCAGCAGCCAGACGGGACAGGGAACCGATGAGCAGTTCTTC. The encoded protein is CASSQTGQGTDEQFF.

This clonotype was recorded at least ten times. The chain is built from TRBV6-1 and TRBJ1-1; D is possibly TRBD1 (5 bases). This CDR3 region has 15 residues. The V and J ends lost 2 bases and 10 bases respectively, with 20 bases between them. Looked up from germline, CDR1 is MNHNS and CDR2 is SASEGT. The CDR3 sequence is CASSEREGTSGGAFF. CDR3 nucleotide sequence: TGTGCCAGCAGTGAACGTGAAGGGACGTCTGGCGGAGCTTTCTTT.

This clonotype has a count of ten or more. The J gene is TRBJ2-7, the V gene TRBV6-1; the match to TRBD1 covers 8 bases. Germline CDR1 reads MNHNS; CDR2 reads SASEGT. Germline trimming cut 5 bases from V and 6 bases from J; bases unmatched to any gene: 3. The CDR3 covers 12 residues. The CDR3 nucleotides read TGTGCCAGCAGTCCTACAGGGGGCGAGCAGTACTTC. Its protein product is CASSPTGGEQYF.

This clonotype has a count of ten or more. The chain is built from TRBV30 and TRBJ1-2; unclear D gene. The ends were cut back, 3 bases at V and 1 base at J, with 12 bases in the middle. CDR1 and CDR2 (germline): GTSNPN, SVGIG (reference sequence). The CDR3 length is 14 residues. The CDR3 sequence is CAWSPIQINYGYTF. DNA of the CDR3: TGTGCCTGGAGCCCAATTCAAATTAACTATGGCTACACCTTC.

This clonotype was detected many times. The chain uses TRBV5-1 and TRBJ1-1; 9 bases are a match to TRBD1. V lost 3 bases to trimming and J lost 5 bases; unmatched junction nucleotides: 5. The CDR3 extends over 14 amino acids. Germline V gene data show CDR1 as SGHRS and CDR2 as YFSETQ. The CDR3 nucleotides read TGCGCCAGCAGCTCTAAAGGACAGGGGACTGAAGCTTTCTTT. Translation: CASSSKGQGTEAFF.

This clonotype was seen repeatedly, ten times or more. The J gene is TRBJ1-5, the V gene TRBV28; D unresolved. The CDR3 contains 16 residues. V shed 6 bases and J shed 2 bases, with 17 bases lying between them. Looked up from germline, CDR1 is MDHEN and CDR2 is SYDVKM. The CDR3 DNA follows: TGTGCCAGCAGGACACCTGGGTGGTATGGCAATCAGCCCCAGCATTTT. Protein product: CASRTPGWYGNQPQHF.

By share, this clonotype counts as medium-sized (0.01 to 0.1%). J is TRBJ2-7 and V is TRBV20-1; TRBD1 agrees at 8 bases. The CDR3 runs to 16 residues. The J segment lost 5 bases and the V segment lost 3 bases, leaving 15 bases of the junction unmatched. Germline loops: CDR1 DFQATT, CDR2 SNEGSKA (reference sequence). CDR3: CSASAHTGGRMNEQYF. The CDR3 DNA sequence: TGCAGTGCTAGCGCCCACACAGGGGGTCGAATGAACGAGCAGTACTTC.

The table lists this clonotype with a few counts. This CDR3 is CASSLAGPGTDTQYF. The DNA for the CDR3 is TGCGCCAGCAGCTTGGCTGGGCCTGGTACGGATACGCAGTATTTT. The J gene is TRBJ2-3, the V gene TRBV5-1; no firm D call. Trimming took off 0 bases at V and 6 bases at J, with 14 bases between the two ends. Germline V gene sequence: CDR1 SGHRS, CDR2 YFSETQ. This CDR3 comprises 15 residues.

This clonotype was counted at least ten times. The V gene is TRBV20-1, the J gene TRBJ2-7, with 9 bases identical to TRBD1. Germline V gene data show CDR1 as DFQATT and CDR2 as SNEGSKA (reference sequence). This CDR3 is built from 14 residues. The trim removed 6 bases at V and 5 bases at J, leaving 11 bases unmatched. The CDR3 DNA reads as TGCAGTGCCCTACCGGGGACAGGGTGGGACGAGCAGTACTTC. It translates to CSALPGTGWDEQYF.

This clonotype appeared many times. J is TRBJ2-3 and V is TRBV6-2 or TRBV6-3; no reliable D call. This CDR3 has 12 residues. Germline CDR1 MNHEY, CDR2 SVGEGT. The V end was cut by 4 bases, the J end by 2 bases, with 4 bases between. In nucleotides, the CDR3 is TGTGCCAGCAGTTCTCCCACAGATACGCAGTATTTT. Encoded protein: CASSSPTDTQYF.

This clonotype was seen at least ten times. The rearrangement joins TRBV4-3 to TRBJ2-7, with D perhaps matching TRBD1 (5 bases). There are 15 residues in the CDR3. Germline CDR1 is LGHNA and CDR2 is YSLEER. Between the trimmed V and J ends, which lost 2 bases and 3 bases, there was a span of 14 bases. The CDR3 loop is CASSQSRTTSYEQYF. In DNA form, the CDR3 reads TGCGCCAGCAGCCAAAGCCGGACAACCAGCTACGAGCAGTACTTC.

This clonotype has ten or more counts. The chain is built from TRBV5-5 and TRBJ2-1; 10 bases match TRBD2. After removal of 4 bases from V and 5 bases from J, the junction contained 3 bases not matched to a gene. The CDR3 is 14 residues long. Germline CDR1 and CDR2: SGHKS and YYEKEE (reference sequence). The CDR3 DNA sequence: TGTGCCAGCAGCCTAGCGGGGGCCAACAATGAGCAGTTCTTC. Amino acids: CASSLAGANNEQFF.

Ten or more counts support this clonotype. The rearrangement links TRBV7-9 to TRBJ2-3; D is undetermined. CDR3 length equals 14 residues. V was cut by 5 bases and J by 2 bases, with 11 bases left in between. Germline CDR1 SEHNR, CDR2 FQNEAQ (reference sequence). The CDR3 loop reads CASSSIKTTDTQYF. DNA for the CDR3: TGTGCCAGCAGCAGCATCAAGACCACAGATACGCAGTATTTT.

Ten or more counts support this clonotype. The J gene is TRBJ2-4, the V gene TRBV14, with D perhaps matching TRBD1 (5 bases). The germline V gene encodes CDR1 SGHDN and CDR2 FVKESK. V gave up 1 base and J gave up 0 bases, with 7 bases separating them. CDR3 length equals 15 residues. The CDR3 bases are TGTGCCAGCAGCCAAGGACAGCTAGCCAAAAACATTCAGTACTTC. This encodes CASSQGQLAKNIQYF.

The sample holds many counts of this clonotype. CDR3 sequence: CSVDVTGAEKLFF. CDR3 DNA: TGCAGCGTTGACGTGACAGGGGCGGAAAAACTGTTTTTT. The chain has TRBV29-1 and TRBJ1-4, with 8 bases matching TRBD1. V trimming: 3 bases; J trimming: 8 bases; junction bases outside the gene matches: 5. The CDR3 loop spans 13 amino acids. Germline assignment: CDR1 SQVTM and CDR2 ANQGSEA.